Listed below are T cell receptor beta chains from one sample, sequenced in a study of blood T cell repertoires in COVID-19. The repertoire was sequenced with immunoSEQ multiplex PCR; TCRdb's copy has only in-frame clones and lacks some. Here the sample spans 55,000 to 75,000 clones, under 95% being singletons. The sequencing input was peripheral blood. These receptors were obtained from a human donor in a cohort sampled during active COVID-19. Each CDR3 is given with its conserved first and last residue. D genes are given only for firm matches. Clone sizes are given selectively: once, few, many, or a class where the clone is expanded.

TGTGCCACCTCCGTGGGGGGGGAGTTTGGCAATCAGCCCCAGCATTTT	CATSVGGEFGNQPQHF	16	TRBV21-1	TRBJ1-5	-	-
TGTGCCAGCTCACCCGGACAGGGAATCTTCTATGGCTACACCTTC	CASSPGQGIFYGYTF	15	TRBV18	TRBJ1-2	-	TRBD1
TGTGCCAGCTCACCAGAGGCATTACTCCCTTACGAGCAGTACTTC	CASSPEALLPYEQYF	15	TRBV18	TRBJ2-7	-	-
TGTGCCAGCGGATCACAGGCTAACTACGAGCAGTACTTC	CASGSQANYEQYF	13	TRBV27	TRBJ2-7	-	-
TGTGCCAGCAGCTCATCTAGCGGGGTCCACTACGAGCAGTACTTC	CASSSSSGVHYEQYF	15	TRBV7-2	TRBJ2-7	-	TRBD2
TGTGCCAGCAGCACCCAGCGGGGCGGGGGGCATGAGCAGTTCTTC	CASSTQRGGGHEQFF	15	TRBV11-2	TRBJ2-1	-	TRBD2
TGCGCCAGCAGCCGAGGGGGGGAAGAAGAGCAGTACTTC	CASSRGGEEEQYF	13	TRBV5-1	TRBJ2-7	-	-
TGCGCCAGCAGATCTGGGACAGCACACTCCTACGAGCAGTACTTC	CASRSGTAHSYEQYF	15	TRBV5-1	TRBJ2-7	-	TRBD1
TGTGCCAGCAGTTGGGGGACAGGTTCCTCTGGGGCCAACGTCCTGACTTTC	CASSWGTGSSGANVLTF	17	TRBV28	TRBJ2-6	-	TRBD1
TGTGCCAGCGGCCCCCCAGGGCACGAGCAGTACTTC	CASGPPGHEQYF	12	TRBV27	TRBJ2-7	-	-
TGTGCCAGCAGCCCTACCGGGGGGCGCTCCTACGAGCAGTACTTC	CASSPTGGRSYEQYF	15	TRBV3-1/TRBV3-2	TRBJ2-7	once	-
TGTGCCAGCAGCCCTAGGACTAGCGGGGCCTACGAGCAGTACTTC	CASSPRTSGAYEQYF	15	TRBV5-4	TRBJ2-7	-	TRBD2
TGTGCCAGCAGTTACGGGACAGGGGGATTTGGCACTGAAGCTTTCTTT	CASSYGTGGFGTEAFF	16	TRBV6-5	TRBJ1-1	-	TRBD1
TGTGCCAGCAGTTTAAATCTGGCGGGCCACAAGTTCTTC	CASSLNLAGHKFF	13	TRBV12-3/TRBV12-4	TRBJ2-1	-	-
TGTGCCAGCAGTCGGTACGGTCAGCCCCAGCATTTT	CASSRYGQPQHF	12	TRBV6-2/TRBV6-3	TRBJ1-5	-	-
TGCGCCAGCAGTCAACCGAAGGGGGGGGACAAGGACGAGCAGTACTTC	CASSQPKGGDKDEQYF	16	TRBV23-1	TRBJ2-7	-	-
TGTGCCAGCAGCTCCTTTTGGGACAGGGGGGACACTGAAGCTTTCTTT	CASSSFWDRGDTEAFF	16	TRBV7-9	TRBJ1-1	few	TRBD1
TGCAGCGTTCGGGACAGGGGCGTCTCCTATGGCTACACCTTC	CSVRDRGVSYGYTF	14	TRBV29-1	TRBJ1-2	-	TRBD1